The clone carrying this TCR beta chain was found many times. Sequence at one end of the junction differs from germline and may be a read error. This entry is derived from a study of response to subunit inactivated influenza vaccine. TCRdb redid the calling of the RT-PCR reads with MiXCR, one entry per CDR3 protein. This table has more than 450,000 distinct CDR3 sequences, approximately 10% appearing once. Germline CDR1 and CDR2: SSHAT and FNYEAQ (reference sequence). This CDR3 comprises 15 residues. These data were likewise used in another study, on T cells expressing NK-cell markers. That work states: Beta-chain TCR cDNA was generated via 5'RACE template switching with UMIs.

The receptor's source is a man aged 50-59 years who received an inactivated influenza vaccine. This sequence joins TRBV7-7 and TRBJ2-2, with D perhaps being TRBD1 or TRBD2 (7 bases each). The input for sequencing was PBMCs from blood, taken on the day of vaccination. CDR3 loop: CASSGAAGGSGELFF. In nucleotides, the CDR3 is TGTGCTAGCAGCGGGGCCGCAGGGGGTTCCGGGGAGCTGTTTTTT.